One sample yielded the 30 T cell receptor beta chains listed below, sequenced in a study of CD8+ T cells in alopecia areata. Following extraction, RNA underwent reverse transcription to cDNA, which served as the sequencing template. Assay used: immunoSEQ multiplex PCR; TCRdb lists only in-frame clones, some missing. The data contain under 300,000 clones, over 45% of them seen just once; the ten biggest clones take up around 0.92%. Treatment specified: oral pan-JAK inhibitor, 5-10 mg twice daily. Sequencing used CD4+ T cells sorted from blood, obtained at week 52, from a patient treated with tofacitinib. The source of these receptors is a human donor with alopecia areata.

The gene calls are TRBV5-1 and TRBJ2-5; 8 positions match TRBD2. The CDR3 contains 16 residues. Germline assignment: CDR1 SGHRS and CDR2 YFSETQ. V was clipped by 4 bases and J by 3 bases; unmatched bases: 11. In DNA form, the CDR3 reads TGCGCCAGCAGCCCCGGACTCCAGCGGGGGAAAGAGACCCAGTACTTC. This sequence encodes CASSPGLQRGKETQYF. The whole variable domain, filled in from reference TRBV5-1 and TRBJ2-5, reads KAGVTQTPRYLIKTRGQQVTLSCSPISGHRSVSWYQQTPGQGLQFLFEYFSETQRNKGNFPGRFSGRQFSNSRSEMNVSTLELGDSALYLCASSPGLQRGKETQYFGPGTRLLVL.

The chain recombines TRBV7-3 with TRBJ1-1, with no clear D. The CDR3 contains 14 residues. The germline V gene encodes CDR1 SGHTA and CDR2 FQGTGA. Between the trimmed V and J ends, which lost 2 bases and 4 bases, there was a span of 11 bases. As DNA, the CDR3 is TGTGCCAGCAGCTTAGGCGGGGTGCCCACTGAAGCTTTCTTT. Translating it yields CASSLGGVPTEAFF.

V usage is TRBV6-5 and J usage is TRBJ1-5; TRBD1 matches at 7 bases. The CDR3 extends over 15 amino acids. The V segment lost 5 bases and the J segment 2 bases; nucleotides outside the gene matches: 6. In germline, CDR1 is MNHEY, CDR2 SVGAGI. CDR3 protein: CASSKDRAGNQPQHF. Here the CDR3 DNA reads TGTGCCAGCAGTAAAGACAGGGCGGGCAATCAGCCCCAGCATTTT.

The table lists this clone with a few counts. This sequence joins TRBV18 and TRBJ2-7, with D perhaps assigned TRBD1 or TRBD2 (5 bases each). Germline V gene lookup returns CDR1 KGHSH and CDR2 LQKENI. V lost 1 base and J 2 bases, leaving 12 bases between the germline ends. The CDR3 has 15 amino acids. CDR3 residues: CASSPQVGVTYEQYF. In DNA, the CDR3 is TGTGCCAGCTCACCACAGGTGGGGGTAACCTACGAGCAGTACTTC.

The CDR3 spells CAWGRQGNEKLFF. In DNA form, the CDR3 reads TGTGCCTGGGGCCGACAGGGGAATGAAAAACTGTTTTTT. The chain recombines TRBV30 with TRBJ1-4, with 8 bases identical to TRBD1. The J segment lost 5 bases and the V segment lost 5 bases, leaving 4 bases of the junction unmatched. Germline V CDR1 and CDR2: GTSNPN, SVGIG (reference sequence). CDR3 length: 13 residues.

The chain employs TRBV7-6 and TRBJ2-3; D call uncertain. The V end was cut by 1 base, the J end by 1 base, with 0 bases between. Per the germline V gene, CDR1 is SGHVS and CDR2 is FNYEAQ. The CDR3 contains 12 residues. In DNA form, the CDR3 reads TGTGCCAGCAGCTTAGGCACAGATACGCAGTATTTT. Amino acid sequence: CASSLGTDTQYF.

This clone was detected once. The J gene is TRBJ1-5, the V gene TRBV23-1; 7 nucleotides match TRBD1. TRBV23-1 is an ORF, and what it does is uncertain. V shed 0 bases and J 5 bases; nucleotides not matched to a gene: 7. The CDR3 spans 16 residues. CDR3 loop: CASSQSGAGGDQPQHF. DNA for the CDR3: TGCGCCAGCAGTCAATCGGGGGCAGGGGGTGATCAGCCCCAGCATTTT.

V and J are TRBV29-1 and TRBJ1-2; D might be TRBD1 (6 bases). Germline V lookup: CDR1 SQVTM, CDR2 ANQGSEA. With 5 bases removed from V and 0 bases from J, the gap between germline ends came to 10 bases. This CDR3 has 13 amino acids. This CDR3 is CSVWDNANYGYTF. DNA for the CDR3: TGCAGCGTTTGGGACAATGCTAACTATGGCTACACCTTC.

The rearrangement joins TRBV9 to TRBJ1-2; D not resolved. The germline V gene has CDR1 SGDLS and CDR2 YYNGEE. V lost 0 bases, J lost 3 bases, and 9 bases lay in between. The CDR3 totals 14 residues. The CDR3 spells CASSVAGRHYGYTF. The CDR3 DNA follows: TGTGCCAGCAGCGTAGCTGGACGGCACTATGGCTACACCTTC.

This clone was detected only a few times. The rearrangement links TRBV5-1 to TRBJ1-2; 7 bases are shared with TRBD1. With 2 bases clipped from V and 6 bases from J, the junction kept 7 bases outside the gene matches. Germline CDR1 SGHRS, CDR2 YFSETQ. The CDR3 spans 14 residues. The CDR3 nucleotides read TGCGCCAGCAGCTTCGAGGGGGCGGTCGATGGCTACACCTTC. This translates into CASSFEGAVDGYTF.

This clone was picked up many times. The chain recombines TRBV4-1 with TRBJ1-3; D is ambiguous. The V and J ends lost 3 bases and 0 bases respectively, with 9 bases between them. The CDR3 has 15 amino acids. Germline CDR1 MGHRA, CDR2 YSYEKL. The CDR3 sequence is CASSQPTSSGNTIYF. CDR3 DNA: TGCGCCAGCAGCCAGCCGACTTCCTCTGGAAACACCATATATTTT.

This clone was seen more than once but under ten times. This rearrangement joins TRBV6-5 to TRBJ1-5; unclear D gene. Trimming took 0 bases from V and 5 from J, leaving 11 bases between them. The CDR3 runs 15 residues. Germline V lookup: CDR1 MNHEY, CDR2 SVGAGI. The CDR3 region is CASSYSLGSDQPQHF. The CDR3 DNA sequence: TGTGCCAGCAGTTACTCGCTGGGATCCGATCAGCCCCAGCATTTT.

The chain is built from TRBV9 and TRBJ2-5, with D uncertain. The CDR3 length is 13 residues. Germline V gene sequence: CDR1 SGDLS, CDR2 YYNGEE. V lost 4 bases to trimming and J lost 4 bases, with 11 bases between them. The CDR3 reads CASSTPAAETQYF. The CDR3 DNA reads as TGTGCCAGCAGCACCCCGGCAGCAGAGACCCAGTACTTC.

This rearrangement joins TRBV5-1 to TRBJ2-1, with 12 bases aligning to TRBD2. Losses at the gene ends were 5 bases for V and 4 bases for J; bases not matched to a gene: 10. CDR1 and CDR2 (germline): SGHRS, YFSETQ. The CDR3 consists of 17 residues. Written as DNA, the CDR3 is TGCGCCAGCAGTAGGACTAGCGGGGACCCTACTTACAATGAGCAGTTCTTC. Translation: CASSRTSGDPTYNEQFF.

This clone has a handful of counts. This chain links TRBV4-2 with TRBJ2-2, with D possibly being TRBD2 (5 bases). The germline CDR1 and CDR2 sequences are LGHNA and YNFKEQ. This CDR3 is built from 15 residues. Trimming removed 4 bases from V and 6 bases from J, with 15 bases in between. CDR3 DNA sequence: TGTGCCAGCAGCCGCGGGCCAGACGTCCCCGGGGAGCTGTTTTTT. Protein: CASSRGPDVPGELFF.

The V call is TRBV4-3, the J call TRBJ2-1; D is unclear. V gave up 4 bases and J gave up 4 bases, with 11 bases separating them. Per the germline V gene, CDR1 is LGHNA and CDR2 is YSLEER. This CDR3 region has 14 residues. The chain's CDR3 is CASSLIQGYNEQFF. DNA of the CDR3: TGCGCCAGCAGCCTCATCCAAGGGTACAATGAGCAGTTCTTC.

This clone was detected only a few times. Within the sample, other DNA sequences also encode this same CDR3. The J gene is TRBJ2-3, the V gene TRBV29-1; 9 nucleotides line up with TRBD1. CDR1 and CDR2 from the germline V gene are SQVTM and ANQGSEA. The CDR3 spans 13 residues. The V segment lost 7 bases and the J segment 1 base; nucleotides outside the gene matches: 3. CDR3 loop: CSGDRGGTDTQYF. Here the CDR3 DNA reads TGCAGCGGTGACAGGGGGGGCACAGATACGCAGTATTTT.

The chain recombines TRBV5-6 with TRBJ1-1; D not resolved. Trimming removed 4 bases from V and 1 base from J, with 8 bases in between. Germline V gene lookup returns CDR1 SGHDT and CDR2 YYEEEE. The CDR3 has 13 amino acids. The CDR3 sequence: CASSHGRNTEAFF. CDR3 sequence (DNA): TGTGCCAGCAGCCACGGGAGGAACACTGAAGCTTTCTTT. Variable domain in full (rest from reference TRBV5-6 and TRBJ1-1): DAGVTQSPTHLIKTRGQQVTLRCSPKSGHDTVSWYQQALGQGPQFIFQYYEEEERQRGNFPDRFSGHQFPNYSSELNVNALLLGDSALYLCASSHGRNTEAFFGQGTRLTVV.

In the case of this clone: The germline gene is not matched at one end of the junction; a read error may be the cause. The J gene is TRBJ2-1, the V gene TRBV4-1; 13 bases fit TRBD2. CDR1 and CDR2 (germline): MGHRA, YSYEKL. The CDR3 loop spans 15 amino acids. The CDR3 loop is CASSVGTSGANEQFF. The CDR3 region has the DNA TGTGCCAGCAGCGTCGGGACTAGCGGGGCCAATGAGCAGTTCTTC.

This clone was observed a few times. Other DNA sequences from this sample encode an identical CDR3 as well. V is TRBV29-1 and J is TRBJ2-3; the D call may be TRBD1 or TRBD2 (5 bases each). Trimming removed 6 bases from V and 0 bases from J, with 10 bases in between. The CDR3 runs to 13 residues. Germline V lookup: CDR1 SQVTM, CDR2 ANQGSEA. Written as DNA, the CDR3 is TGCAGCGTGAGGGGCAGAAGCACAGATACGCAGTATTTT. Translated, it gives CSVRGRSTDTQYF.

J is TRBJ1-6 and V is TRBV7-9; TRBD1 matches 9 bases. CDR1 is SEHNR and CDR2 is FQNEAQ in the germline V gene (reference sequence). Trimming took 7 bases from V and 7 from J; bases not matched to a gene: 5. The CDR3 spans 14 residues. The CDR3 coding sequence is TGTGCCAGCAACGTTGGACAGGGGAATTCACCCCTCCACTTT. Its protein product is CASNVGQGNSPLHF.

The DNA for the CDR3 is TGTGCCAGCACCGCCGTCCCAGGGTCACCCCTCCACTTT. Encoded protein: CASTAVPGSPLHF. This sequence joins TRBV6-5 and TRBJ1-6; D perhaps matches TRBD1 (5 bases). Germline V gene lookup returns CDR1 MNHEY and CDR2 SVGAGI. The CDR3 contains 13 residues. The V end lost 7 bases, the J end lost 10 bases, and 14 bases lay between the germline ends.

The chain has TRBV9 and TRBJ1-2; D ambiguous. Trimming took 4 bases from V and 0 from J, leaving 16 bases between them. The germline gives CDR1 SGDLS, CDR2 YYNGEE. The CDR3 runs to 16 residues. CDR3 nucleotides: TGTGCCAGCAGCCCGGGTCCAGGCCAAGCTAACTATGGCTACACCTTC. Protein product: CASSPGPGQANYGYTF.

The chain links TRBV27 to TRBJ2-1; maybe TRBD2 (5 bases). CDR3 size: 13 residues. Germline V gene lookup returns CDR1 MNHEY and CDR2 SMNVEV (reference sequence). V gave up 4 bases and J gave up 12 bases, with 16 bases separating them. The DNA for the CDR3 is TGTGCCAGCAGTTCCCTGAGGGCACGGGGGCAGTTCTTC. It is translated as CASSSLRARGQFF.

The V call is TRBV9, the J call TRBJ2-7, with D tentatively TRBD1 (6 bases). The CDR3 is 14 residues long. Germline V gene sequence: CDR1 SGDLS, CDR2 YYNGEE. Trimming removed 4 bases at V and 3 bases at J, with 14 bases between. CDR3 residues: CASSRTVLGYEQYF. CDR3 sequence (DNA): TGTGCCAGCAGCCGGACAGTTCTCGGCTACGAGCAGTACTTC.

Here the CDR3 DNA reads TGTGCCAGCAGATCGGAGGGGGTCCCGTACTTC. It translates to CASRSEGVPYF. This chain uses TRBV7-9 with TRBJ2-5; D may match TRBD1 or TRBD2 (6 bases each). Germline values: CDR1 SEHNR, CDR2 FQNEAQ (reference sequence). The length of the CDR3 is 11 residues. Trimming cost V 6 bases and J 13 bases, with 15 bases left between them. Full variable domain (outside the CDR3, taken from reference TRBV7-9 and TRBJ2-5): DTGVSQNPRHKITKRGQNVTFRCDPISEHNRLYWYRQTLGQGPEFLTYFQNEAQLEKSRLLSDRFSAERPKGSFSTLEIQRTEQGDSAMYLCASRSEGVPYFGPGTRLLVL.

This clone was detected a few times. This chain connects TRBV6-5 to TRBJ1-2, with D possibly being TRBD1 (6 bases). CDR3 length: 12 amino acids. Trimming pared 5 bases from V and 7 bases from J, leaving 11 bases between. Looked up from germline, CDR1 is MNHEY and CDR2 is SVGAGI. CDR3 sequence reads: CASSKQGAGYTF. In DNA form, the CDR3 reads TGTGCCAGCAGTAAACAGGGAGCTGGCTACACCTTC.

This sequence joins TRBV7-8 and TRBJ2-1; a weak D match, TRBD2 (5 bases). Germline V lookup: CDR1 SGHVS, CDR2 FQNEAQ. This CDR3 spans 15 amino acids. V lost 5 bases to trimming and J lost 0 bases, with 11 bases between them. The DNA for the CDR3 is TGTGCCAGCAGCGACTCCACTAGCTCCTACAATGAGCAGTTCTTC. This sequence encodes CASSDSTSSYNEQFF.

V gene TRBV5-6 combines with J gene TRBJ1-1; D ambiguous. The germline V gene has CDR1 SGHDT and CDR2 YYEEEE. This CDR3 has 13 residues. V lost 3 bases to trimming and J lost 10 bases, with 16 bases between them. CDR3 in amino acids: CASSYQLAAGAFF. CDR3 nucleotides: TGTGCCAGCAGCTATCAGTTGGCAGCCGGAGCTTTCTTT.

The chain is built from TRBV11-2 and TRBJ2-1; maybe TRBD2 (5 bases). The CDR3 is 13 amino acids. Germline V gene lookup returns CDR1 SGHAT and CDR2 FQNNGV. Trimming pared 3 bases from V and 10 bases from J, leaving 13 bases between. The CDR3 sequence: CASSFGLEGEQFF. The CDR3 DNA follows: TGTGCCAGCAGCTTCGGGCTCGAGGGAGAGCAGTTCTTC.